This is a list of T cell receptor beta chains from one sample in a study of T cell repertoires in cytomegalovirus infection. No antigen has been assigned to these receptors. TCRdb reprocessed the reads via MiXCR and lists one record per CDR3 protein. The sample comprises roughly 730,000 distinct CDR3 sequences, about 33% of which are singletons, and 18% rests with the top ten. This material consisted of cultured PBMCs, taken from culture after CMV antigen stimulation. The receptor set was obtained from a human donor in good health (CMV status not recorded). Some clones in this sample may be carry-over from other donors' samples. The CDR3 runs from the conserved cysteine through the conserved F or W. Each record gives: D gene, J gene, V gene, clone size, CDR3 protein, CDR3 DNA. The D gene is left open where the match is weak. Rows give clone size only sometimes, using once, few, many, or a class for an expanded clone.

D: -; J: TRBJ2-7; V: TRBV12-3/TRBV12-4; size: -; CDR3: CASSLGEQGEQYF; DNA: TGTGCCAGCAGTTTAGGGGAGCAGGGCGAGCAGTACTTC
D: -; J: TRBJ2-3; V: TRBV5-1; size: -; CDR3: CASSLGGMLGPTTDTQYF; DNA: TGCGCCAGCAGCTTGGGCGGGATGTTGGGACCCACCACAGATACGCAGTATTTT
D: TRBD2; J: TRBJ2-3; V: TRBV29-1; size: -; CDR3: CSVEASGNTDTQYF; DNA: TGCAGCGTTGAGGCTAGCGGGAACACAGATACGCAGTATTTT
D: -; J: TRBJ2-5; V: TRBV7-2; size: many; CDR3: CASSGQGHQETQYF; DNA: TGTGCCAGCAGCGGGCAGGGCCACCAAGAGACCCAGTACTTC
D: -; J: TRBJ2-2; V: TRBV4-1; size: -; CDR3: CASSRRDTLRNTGELFF; DNA: TGCGCCAGCAGCCGGCGGGACACTCTGAGAAACACCGGGGAGCTGTTTTTT
D: TRBD1; J: TRBJ2-1; V: TRBV18; size: -; CDR3: CASSSNPQGILGDF; DNA: TGTGCCAGCTCCTCTAATCCACAGGGGATCCTAGGGGACTTC
D: -; J: TRBJ2-5; V: TRBV28; size: few; CDR3: CASSPTPIETQYF; DNA: TGTGCCAGCAGTCCCACGCCAATCGAGACCCAGTACTTC
D: TRBD2; J: TRBJ2-4; V: TRBV19; size: -; CDR3: CASSQRGIQYF; DNA: TGTGCCAGTAGCCAGCGGGGCATTCAGTACTTC
D: -; J: TRBJ1-6; V: TRBV27; size: many; CDR3: CASSLYNSPLHF; DNA: TGTGCCAGCAGCTTATATAATTCACCCCTCCACTTT
D: -; J: TRBJ2-2; V: TRBV6-1; size: -; CDR3: CASSEARAPLGTGELFF; DNA: TGTGCCAGCAGTGAAGCGCGGGCCCCCCTGGGGACCGGGGAGCTGTTTTTT
D: -; J: TRBJ1-1; V: TRBV12-3/TRBV12-4; size: few; CDR3: CASSTFGGTEAFF; DNA: TGTGCCAGCAGTACCTTCGGGGGCACTGAAGCTTTCTTT
D: -; J: TRBJ2-3; V: TRBV6-2/TRBV6-3; size: few; CDR3: CASSYEGGTTDTQYF; DNA: TGTGCCAGCAGTTACGAGGGGGGGACCACAGATACGCAGTATTTT
D: TRBD1; J: TRBJ1-1; V: TRBV5-1; size: -; CDR3: CASSGQGLLTEAFF; DNA: TGCGCCAGCAGCGGACAGGGTCTCCTCACTGAAGCTTTCTTT
D: -; J: TRBJ2-1; V: TRBV7-6; size: -; CDR3: CASSSTGSYYNEQFF; DNA: TGTGCCAGCAGCTCAACAGGGTCCTACTACAATGAGCAGTTCTTC
D: -; J: TRBJ2-3; V: TRBV30; size: -; CDR3: CAWTRGTATDTQYF; DNA: TGTGCCTGGACGAGAGGTACAGCGACAGATACGCAGTATTTT
D: -; J: TRBJ1-5; V: TRBV29-1; size: few; CDR3: CSVREPNQPQHF; DNA: TGCAGCGTTCGGGAACCCAATCAGCCCCAGCATTTT
D: -; J: TRBJ2-7; V: TRBV7-9; size: few; CDR3: CASSFNPPEEQYF; DNA: TGTGCCAGCAGCTTCAACCCACCGGAGGAGCAGTACTTC
D: TRBD2; J: TRBJ2-7; V: TRBV19; size: -; CDR3: CASSTLAGVYEQYF; DNA: TGTGCCAGTAGTACTCTAGCGGGAGTCTACGAGCAGTACTTC
D: TRBD2; J: TRBJ2-3; V: TRBV4-3; size: -; CDR3: CASSQDPGLAGDTQYF; DNA: TGCGCCAGCAGCCAAGATCCCGGACTAGCGGGAGATACGCAGTATTTT
D: -; J: TRBJ2-3; V: TRBV2; size: few; CDR3: CASSEYASTDTQYF; DNA: TGTGCCAGCAGTGAATATGCGTCCACCGATACGCAGTATTTT
D: -; J: TRBJ2-3; V: TRBV7-2; size: many; CDR3: CASRSIPGTDTQYF; DNA: TGTGCCAGCAGATCTATCCCTGGCACAGATACGCAGTATTTT
D: -; J: TRBJ2-5; V: TRBV15; size: -; CDR3: CATRRDQTQETQYF; DNA: TGTGCCACCAGAAGAGACCAAACCCAAGAGACCCAGTACTTC
D: TRBD1; J: TRBJ2-5; V: TRBV28; size: few; CDR3: CASARDRGTRRETQYF; DNA: TGTGCCAGCGCCCGGGACAGGGGAACAAGAAGAGAGACCCAGTACTTC
D: TRBD2; J: TRBJ2-1; V: TRBV7-2; size: many; CDR3: CASSSRLAGGKFF; DNA: TGTGCCAGCAGCTCGCGACTAGCGGGAGGAAAGTTCTTC
D: TRBD2; J: TRBJ2-5; V: TRBV28; size: many; CDR3: CASNSGGKETQYF; DNA: TGTGCCAGCAATAGCGGGGGGAAAGAGACCCAGTACTTC
D: -; J: TRBJ1-6; V: TRBV19; size: few; CDR3: CASVDRVNNSPLHF; DNA: TGTGCCAGTGTCGACCGGGTCAATAATTCACCCCTCCACTTT
D: TRBD1; J: TRBJ1-1; V: TRBV10-2; size: few; CDR3: CASSEFGQDGGAFF; DNA: TGCGCCAGCAGTGAGTTCGGACAGGATGGGGGAGCTTTCTTT
D: TRBD2; J: TRBJ2-3; V: TRBV3-1; size: once; CDR3: CASSPPALLAGRDTQYF; DNA: TGTGCCAGCAGCCCCCCGGCCTTACTAGCGGGGAGAGATACGCAGTATTTT
D: TRBD1; J: TRBJ2-5; V: TRBV4-2; size: few; CDR3: CASSQDGGQLQETQYF; DNA: TGTGCCAGCAGCCAAGATGGGGGACAGCTCCAAGAGACCCAGTACTTC
D: -; J: TRBJ1-4; V: TRBV10-3; size: -; CDR3: CAISGQQGPATNEKLFF; DNA: TGTGCCATCAGTGGTCAACAAGGGCCTGCAACTAATGAAAAACTGTTTTTT
D: -; J: TRBJ2-4; V: TRBV12-3/TRBV12-4; size: few; CDR3: CASLNPGNIQYF; DNA: TGTGCCAGCCTCAATCCTGGAAACATTCAGTACTTC
D: -; J: TRBJ2-3; V: TRBV7-2; size: many; CDR3: CASTLGRGYHTDTQYF; DNA: TGTGCCAGCACCCTAGGGCGCGGGTACCACACAGATACGCAGTATTTT
D: -; J: TRBJ2-2; V: TRBV7-2; size: -; CDR3: CASSLESARGTGELFF; DNA: TGTGCCAGCAGCTTAGAATCCGCCCGAGGCACCGGGGAGCTGTTTTTT
D: -; J: TRBJ2-6; V: TRBV12-5; size: once; CDR3: CASGLVGTLNAGWANVLTF; DNA: TGTGCTAGTGGTTTGGTCGGGACACTTAATGCGGGCTGGGCCAACGTCCTGACTTTC
D: TRBD2; J: TRBJ2-5; V: TRBV6-2/TRBV6-3; size: -; CDR3: CASLSGSWRKTQYF; DNA: TGTGCCAGTCTAAGCGGGAGTTGGCGAAAGACCCAGTACTTC
D: -; J: TRBJ2-7; V: TRBV7-9; size: few; CDR3: CASSSAQIPPYEQYF; DNA: TGTGCCAGCAGCTCCGCTCAGATACCACCTTACGAGCAGTACTTC
D: TRBD1; J: TRBJ2-7; V: TRBV12-3/TRBV12-4; size: -; CDR3: CASSVLWDRAGYEQYF; DNA: TGTGCCAGCAGTGTCCTCTGGGACAGGGCCGGCTACGAGCAGTACTTC
D: -; J: TRBJ1-6; V: TRBV19; size: -; CDR3: CASSIGPTRMLASPLHF; DNA: TGTGCCAGTAGTATAGGTCCCACCCGCATGCTGGCTTCACCCCTCCACTTT
D: -; J: TRBJ2-7; V: TRBV3-1; size: -; CDR3: CASSRARGSYEQYF; DNA: TGTGCCAGCAGCCGAGCCCGGGGGTCCTACGAGCAGTACTTC
D: TRBD1; J: TRBJ1-1; V: TRBV6-6; size: -; CDR3: CASSQGTGRNTEAFF; DNA: TGTGCCAGCAGTCAGGGGACAGGGAGGAACACTGAAGCTTTCTTT
D: TRBD2; J: TRBJ2-5; V: TRBV20-1; size: -; CDR3: CSARDPELAVQETQYF; DNA: TGCAGTGCTAGAGATCCAGAGCTAGCGGTCCAAGAGACCCAGTACTTC
D: -; J: TRBJ1-1; V: TRBV27; size: -; CDR3: CASSFPRAGTEAFF; DNA: TGTGCCAGCAGTTTCCCTCGGGCGGGCACTGAAGCTTTCTTT
D: -; J: TRBJ2-1; V: TRBV7-2; size: -; CDR3: CASSQTSLSYNEQFF; DNA: TGTGCCAGCAGCCAAACGTCTCTCTCCTACAATGAGCAGTTCTTC
D: TRBD1; J: TRBJ1-1; V: TRBV28; size: -; CDR3: CASSFPQGGNDTEAFF; DNA: TGTGCCAGCAGTTTCCCACAGGGGGGAAATGACACTGAAGCTTTCTTT
D: -; J: TRBJ1-4; V: TRBV28; size: -; CDR3: CASRDSEKLFF; DNA: TGTGCCAGCAGGGACAGCGAAAAACTGTTTTTT
D: -; J: TRBJ1-1; V: TRBV7-9; size: -; CDR3: CASSLGQGTTEAFF; DNA: TGTGCCAGCAGCTTAGGGCAGGGCACCACTGAAGCTTTCTTT
D: -; J: TRBJ1-2; V: TRBV6-2/TRBV6-3; size: -; CDR3: CASRPVRGFAYGYTF; DNA: TGTGCCAGCCGCCCGGTCCGGGGATTCGCGTATGGCTACACCTTC
D: -; J: TRBJ1-1; V: TRBV12-3/TRBV12-4; size: few; CDR3: CASSFGQRTEAFF; DNA: TGTGCCAGCAGTTTCGGGCAGCGGACTGAAGCTTTCTTT
D: -; J: TRBJ1-5; V: TRBV7-2; size: -; CDR3: CASSLAGSSCSNQPQHF; DNA: TGTGCCAGCAGCTTAGCGGGGTCCAGTTGTAGCAATCAGCCCCAGCATTTT
D: -; J: TRBJ2-7; V: TRBV6-1; size: few; CDR3: CASSEGVGDAYEQYF; DNA: TGTGCCAGCAGTGAAGGAGTAGGGGATGCCTACGAGCAGTACTTC
D: -; J: TRBJ1-2; V: TRBV4-1; size: -; CDR3: CASSQVRAYGYTF; DNA: TGCGCCAGCAGCCAAGTTCGTGCCTATGGCTACACCTTC
D: -; J: TRBJ2-5; V: TRBV12-3/TRBV12-4; size: -; CDR3: CASSLVTGMSETQYF; DNA: TGTGCCAGCAGTTTAGTTACCGGGATGAGTGAGACCCAGTACTTC
D: TRBD2; J: TRBJ2-3; V: TRBV12-3/TRBV12-4; size: -; CDR3: CASSFRKGLAGNTDTQYF; DNA: TGTGCCAGCAGTTTCCGTAAAGGACTAGCGGGGAACACAGATACGCAGTATTTT
D: -; J: TRBJ2-5; V: TRBV18; size: few; CDR3: CASGQTPQETQYF; DNA: TGTGCCAGCGGTCAGACCCCTCAAGAGACCCAGTACTTC
D: -; J: TRBJ2-5; V: TRBV7-2; size: many; CDR3: CASSVERDETQYF; DNA: TGTGCCAGCAGCGTCGAAAGGGACGAGACCCAGTACTTC